Reported below is one TCR beta chain. No antigen is known for it. This specimen comes from a study of blood T cells in healthy people across ages. For the second PCR, which ran for roughly 6 to 11 cycles, a sample-barcoded 5' primer and a J-beta primer mix were used. Each CDR3 protein is one row after TCRdb ran MiXCR on the 5' RACE reads. This table has fewer than 650,000 distinct CDR3 sequences, approximately 26% appearing once. Whole-study results and caveats: Strong correlation existed between TCR beta diversity and naive T cell percentage.

Germline V gene lookup returns CDR1 LGHDT and CDR2 YNNKEL (reference sequence). The CDR3 spans 15 residues. The ends were cut back, 4 bases at V and 4 bases at J, with 16 bases in the middle. A further study also used this sample, focusing on T cells of mothers and their children. Per that paper: The sample comes from roughly 9 healthy Caucasian donors: mothers and children.

The receptor was isolated from a boy under 10 years old in good health. The rearrangement links TRBV3-1 to TRBJ2-5; possibly TRBD1 for D (6 bases). The sequenced material came from blood. The CDR3 region is CASSPYRGSRETQYF. The CDR3 nucleotides read TGTGCCAGCAGCCCCTATAGGGGGAGTAGAGAGACCCAGTACTTC.